The present T cell receptor (beta chain) was sequenced within a study of blood T cell repertoires in COVID-19. Generated by immunoSEQ multiplex PCR, the TCRdb table keeps only in-frame clones and is missing some. The sample holds around 360,000 clones; roughly 87% are singletons and the top ten take about 3%. The ends were cut back, 2 bases at V and 4 bases at J, with 12 bases in the middle. The length of the CDR3 is 15 residues. Per germline, CDR1 MDHEN and CDR2 SYDVKM. This clonotype originated in a woman aged 30 to 39 who had recovered from COVID-19. The chain is built from TRBV28 and TRBJ1-5, with D possibly TRBD1 on 6 matching bases. What was sequenced was PBMCs or T cells enriched from blood (not recorded which). The CDR3 region is CASSLRGGENQPQHF. The CDR3, as DNA: TGTGCCAGCAGTTTAAGGGGGGGGGAAAATCAGCCCCAGCATTTT. The whole variable domain, filled in from reference TRBV28 and TRBJ1-5, reads DVKVTQSSRYLVKRTGEKVFLECVQDMDHENMFWYRQDPGLGLRLIYFSYDVKMKEKGDIPEGYSVSREKKERFSLILESASTNQTSMYLCASSLRGGENQPQHFGDGTRLSIL.